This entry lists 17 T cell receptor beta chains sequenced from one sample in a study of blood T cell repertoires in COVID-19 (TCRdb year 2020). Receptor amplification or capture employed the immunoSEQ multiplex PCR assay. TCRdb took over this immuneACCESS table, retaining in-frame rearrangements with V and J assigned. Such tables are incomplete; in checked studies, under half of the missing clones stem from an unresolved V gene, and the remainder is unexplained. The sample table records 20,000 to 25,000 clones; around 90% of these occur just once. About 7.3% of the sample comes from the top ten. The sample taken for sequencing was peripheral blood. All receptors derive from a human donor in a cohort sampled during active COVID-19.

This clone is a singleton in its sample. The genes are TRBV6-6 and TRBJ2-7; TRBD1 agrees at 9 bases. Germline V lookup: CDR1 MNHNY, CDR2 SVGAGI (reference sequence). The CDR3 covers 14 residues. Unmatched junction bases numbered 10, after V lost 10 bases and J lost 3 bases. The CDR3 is CAISRDRADYEQYF. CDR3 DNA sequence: TGTGCCATTTCCCGGGACAGGGCCGACTACGAGCAGTACTTC.

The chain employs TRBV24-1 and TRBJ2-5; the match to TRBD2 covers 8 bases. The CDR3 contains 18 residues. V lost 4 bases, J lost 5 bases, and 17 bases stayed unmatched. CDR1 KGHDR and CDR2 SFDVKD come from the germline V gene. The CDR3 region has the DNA TGTGCCACCAGTGACCCTCGGGGGAAGCGGGGGAGTTTGGAGACCCAGTACTTC. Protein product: CATSDPRGKRGSLETQYF.

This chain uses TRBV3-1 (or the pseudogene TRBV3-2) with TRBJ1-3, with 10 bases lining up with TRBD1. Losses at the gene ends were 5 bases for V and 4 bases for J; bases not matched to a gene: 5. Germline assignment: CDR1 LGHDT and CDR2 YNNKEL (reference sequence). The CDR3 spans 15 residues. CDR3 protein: CASSETGGTGNTIYF. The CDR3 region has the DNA TGTGCCAGCAGCGAGACAGGGGGCACGGGAAACACCATATATTTT.

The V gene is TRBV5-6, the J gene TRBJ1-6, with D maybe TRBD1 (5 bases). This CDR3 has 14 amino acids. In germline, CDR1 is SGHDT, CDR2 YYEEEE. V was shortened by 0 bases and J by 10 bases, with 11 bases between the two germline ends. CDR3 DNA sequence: TGTGCCAGCAGCTTGGAAGTGGGGGGATCACCCCTCCACTTT. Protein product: CASSLEVGGSPLHF. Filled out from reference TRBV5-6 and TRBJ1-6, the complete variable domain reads DAGVTQSPTHLIKTRGQQVTLRCSPKSGHDTVSWYQQALGQGPQFIFQYYEEEERQRGNFPDRFSGHQFPNYSSELNVNALLLGDSALYLCASSLEVGGSPLHFGNGTRLTVT.

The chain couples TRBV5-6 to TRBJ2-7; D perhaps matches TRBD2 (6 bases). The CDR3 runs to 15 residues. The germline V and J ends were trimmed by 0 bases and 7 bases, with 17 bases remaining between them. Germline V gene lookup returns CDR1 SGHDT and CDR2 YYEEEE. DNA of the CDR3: TGTGCCAGCAGCTTGGGAGGCGGGACCTCTCGGGAGCAGTACTTC. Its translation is CASSLGGGTSREQYF.

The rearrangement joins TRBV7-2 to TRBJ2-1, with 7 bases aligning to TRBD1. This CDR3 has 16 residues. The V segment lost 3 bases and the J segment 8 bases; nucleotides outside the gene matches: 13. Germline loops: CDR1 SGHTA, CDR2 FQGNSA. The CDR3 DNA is TGTGCCAGCAGCTTCCAGACAGGGCGTCCTGGGGATGAGCAGTTCTTC. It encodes CASSFQTGRPGDEQFF.

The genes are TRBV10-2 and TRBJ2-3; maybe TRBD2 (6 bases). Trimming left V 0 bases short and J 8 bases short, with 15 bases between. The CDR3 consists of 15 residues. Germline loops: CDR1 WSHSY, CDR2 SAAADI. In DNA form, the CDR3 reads TGCGCCAGCAGTGAGTCGACTAGAAAGGGCGGTACGCAGTATTTT. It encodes CASSESTRKGGTQYF.

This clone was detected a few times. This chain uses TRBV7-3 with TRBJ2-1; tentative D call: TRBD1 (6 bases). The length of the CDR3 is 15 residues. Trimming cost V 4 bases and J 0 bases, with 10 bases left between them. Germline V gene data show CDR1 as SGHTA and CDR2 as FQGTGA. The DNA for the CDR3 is TGTGCCAGCAGCTCCTGGACAGTCTCCTACAATGAGCAGTTCTTC. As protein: CASSSWTVSYNEQFF.

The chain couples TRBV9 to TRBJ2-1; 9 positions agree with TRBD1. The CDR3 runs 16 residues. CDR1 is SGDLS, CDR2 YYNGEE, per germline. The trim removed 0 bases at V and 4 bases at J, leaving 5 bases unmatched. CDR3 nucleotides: TGTGCCAGCAGCGTAGCTGGGACAGGGCTTTACAATGAGCAGTTCTTC. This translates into CASSVAGTGLYNEQFF.

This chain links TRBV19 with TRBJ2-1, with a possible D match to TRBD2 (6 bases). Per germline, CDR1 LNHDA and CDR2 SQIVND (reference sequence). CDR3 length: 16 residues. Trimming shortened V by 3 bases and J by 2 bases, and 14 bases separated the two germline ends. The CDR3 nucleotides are TGTGCCAGTAGTATTGGGACTGCGGCTACCTACAATGAGCAGTTCTTC. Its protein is CASSIGTAATYNEQFF.

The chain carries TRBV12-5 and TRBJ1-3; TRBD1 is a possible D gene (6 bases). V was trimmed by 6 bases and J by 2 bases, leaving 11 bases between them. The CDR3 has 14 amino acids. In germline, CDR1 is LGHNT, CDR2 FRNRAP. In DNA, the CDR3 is TGTGCTAGTGGACCCCAGGGGACTGGAAACACCATATATTTT. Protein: CASGPQGTGNTIYF.

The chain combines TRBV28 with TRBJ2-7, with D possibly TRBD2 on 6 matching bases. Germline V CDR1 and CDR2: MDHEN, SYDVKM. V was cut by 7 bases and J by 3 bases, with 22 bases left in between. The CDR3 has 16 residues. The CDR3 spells CASTPMGTLRGYEQYF. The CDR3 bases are TGTGCCAGCACCCCCATGGGGACTTTGCGTGGCTACGAGCAGTACTTC.

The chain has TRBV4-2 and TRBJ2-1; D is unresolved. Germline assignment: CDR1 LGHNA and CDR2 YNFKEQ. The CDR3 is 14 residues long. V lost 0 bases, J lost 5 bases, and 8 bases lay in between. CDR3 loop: CASSQDDENNEQFF. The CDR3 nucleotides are TGTGCCAGCAGCCAAGATGATGAGAACAATGAGCAGTTCTTC.

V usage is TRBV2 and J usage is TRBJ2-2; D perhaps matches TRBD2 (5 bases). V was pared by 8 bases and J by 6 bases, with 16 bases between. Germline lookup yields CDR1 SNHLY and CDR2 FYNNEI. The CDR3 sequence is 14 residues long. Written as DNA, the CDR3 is TGTGCCAGCCGGAGCGAGGGCCTACCCGGGGAGCTGTTTTTT. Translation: CASRSEGLPGELFF. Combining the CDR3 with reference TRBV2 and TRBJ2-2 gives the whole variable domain EPEVTQTPSHQVTQMGQEVILRCVPISNHLYFYWYRQILGQKVEFLVSFYNNEISEKSEIFDDQFSVERPDGSNFTLKIRSTKLEDSAMYFCASRSEGLPGELFFGEGSRLTVL.

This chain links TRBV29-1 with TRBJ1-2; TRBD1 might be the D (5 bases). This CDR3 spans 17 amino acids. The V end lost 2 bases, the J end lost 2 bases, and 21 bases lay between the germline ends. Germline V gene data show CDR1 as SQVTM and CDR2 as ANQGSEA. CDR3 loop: CSVELPRQLGPNYGYTF. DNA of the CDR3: TGCAGCGTTGAATTACCTCGACAGCTGGGGCCAAACTATGGCTACACCTTC.

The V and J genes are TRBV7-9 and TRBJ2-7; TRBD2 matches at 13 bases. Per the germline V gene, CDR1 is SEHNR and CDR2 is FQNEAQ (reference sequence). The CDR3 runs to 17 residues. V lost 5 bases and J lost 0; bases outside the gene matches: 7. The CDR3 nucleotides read TGTGCCAGCAGCCCAGGACTAGCGGGAGCTAGCTCCTACGAGCAGTACTTC. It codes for CASSPGLAGASSYEQYF. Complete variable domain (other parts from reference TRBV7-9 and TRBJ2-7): DTGVSQNPRHKITKRGQNVTFRCDPISEHNRLYWYRQTLGQGPEFLTYFQNEAQLEKSRLLSDRFSAERPKGSFSTLEIQRTEQGDSAMYLCASSPGLAGASSYEQYFGPGTRLTVT.

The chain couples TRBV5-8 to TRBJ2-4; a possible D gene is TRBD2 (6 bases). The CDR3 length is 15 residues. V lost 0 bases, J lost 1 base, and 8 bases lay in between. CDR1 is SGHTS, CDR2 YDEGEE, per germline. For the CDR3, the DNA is TGTGCCAGCAGCTTGGGGGGGGTGGCCAAAAACATTCAGTACTTC. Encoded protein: CASSLGGVAKNIQYF.